These 27 T cell receptor beta chains were all obtained from the same sample, sequenced in a study of blood T cell repertoires in COVID-19. Sequencing used immunoSEQ multiplex PCR; TCRdb keeps in-frame clones, though not all of them. The sample lists approximately 260,000 clones, 87% seen once, with about 6% in the top ten. Sequenced input: PBMCs or T cells enriched from blood (not recorded which). These receptors were taken from a woman younger than 45 with acute COVID-19.

The chain links TRBV5-4 to TRBJ2-5, with TRBD1 as a possible D gene (6 bases). Germline lookup yields CDR1 SGHNT and CDR2 YYREEE (reference sequence). Deletions cut 2 bases from V and 5 bases from J, with 16 bases between. This CDR3 is 15 amino acids long. The CDR3 coding sequence is TGTGCCAGCAGCTTCCCGACAGGACAATCTGAGACCCAGTACTTC. Translation: CASSFPTGQSETQYF.

This chain connects TRBV6-2 or TRBV6-3 to TRBJ2-7; D possibly corresponds to TRBD1 (6 bases). The length of the CDR3 is 14 residues. Germline V lookup: CDR1 MNHEY, CDR2 SVGEGT. V dropped 6 bases and J dropped 9 bases, with 21 bases sitting between them. The CDR3 nucleotides read TGTGCCAGCAGCACCGGGACGGACAGACCAGGGCAGTACTTC. It translates to CASSTGTDRPGQYF.

This CDR3 reads CASRQDVGGYTF. As DNA, the CDR3 is TGCGCCAGCAGACAGGATGTCGGTGGCTACACCTTC. This chain uses TRBV5-1 with TRBJ1-2; D might be TRBD1 (5 bases). There are 12 residues in the CDR3. Germline V gives CDR1 SGHRS, CDR2 YFSETQ. V dropped 5 bases and J dropped 7 bases, with 12 bases sitting between them.

The chain recombines TRBV12-3 or TRBV12-4 with TRBJ2-7; D is undetermined. Trimming removed 5 bases from V and 3 bases from J, with 8 bases in between. This CDR3 region has 12 residues. The CDR3 sequence is CASSPFRYEQYF. Here the CDR3 DNA reads TGTGCCAGCAGTCCTTTTCGCTACGAGCAGTACTTC.

The chain recombines TRBV29-1 with TRBJ1-2, with 10 positions matching TRBD1. Germline V gives CDR1 SQVTM, CDR2 ANQGSEA. This CDR3 contains 14 residues. V dropped 8 bases and J dropped 5; count of bases not matched to a gene: 11. Written as DNA, the CDR3 is TGCAGCTCCCGCGAGGGACAGGGGAGATATGGCTACACCTTC. Translating gives CSSREGQGRYGYTF.

V is TRBV5-1 and J is TRBJ2-1; D is unclear. Trimming shortened V by 3 bases and J by 7 bases, and 5 bases separated the two germline ends. CDR1 SGHRS and CDR2 YFSETQ come from the germline V gene. The CDR3 contains 11 residues. CDR3 residues: CASSSQNEQFF. The DNA for the CDR3 is TGCGCCAGCAGCTCCCAGAATGAGCAGTTCTTC. Looking up the rest from reference TRBV5-1 and TRBJ2-1 gives the full variable domain: KAGVTQTPRYLIKTRGQQVTLSCSPISGHRSVSWYQQTPGQGLQFLFEYFSETQRNKGNFPGRFSGRQFSNSRSEMNVSTLELGDSALYLCASSSQNEQFFGPGTRLTVL.

This clone was seen only a few times. The V and J genes are TRBV27 and TRBJ2-7, with a weak D call TRBD1 (6 bases). CDR3 length: 16 residues. The ends were cut back, 5 bases at V and 0 bases at J, with 17 bases in the middle. CDR1 and CDR2 (germline): MNHEY, SMNVEV (reference sequence). The CDR3 nucleotides are TGTGCCAGCAGTCCGAGACAGGCCAAAAGCTCCTACGAGCAGTACTTC. Its protein is CASSPRQAKSSYEQYF.

Concerning this clone: One junction end does not reproduce the germline sequence, and a read error may be involved. V gene TRBV7-7 combines with J gene TRBJ2-3; 10 bases agree with TRBD2. The CDR3 is 15 amino acids. The V gene's germline CDR1 is SSHAT and CDR2 FNYEAQ (reference sequence). The CDR3 coding sequence is TGTGCTAGCAGTCCAACTAGCGGGGGCACAGATACGCAGTATTTT. This codes for CASSPTSGGTDTQYF.

V is TRBV19 and J is TRBJ2-7; D not resolved. Trimming shortened V by 3 bases and J by 3 bases, and 9 bases separated the two germline ends. The length of the CDR3 is 13 residues. Germline V lookup: CDR1 LNHDA, CDR2 SQIVND (reference sequence). The CDR3 loop reads CASSIAESYEQYF. The CDR3 nucleotides are TGTGCCAGTAGTATCGCGGAAAGCTACGAGCAGTACTTC.

The rearrangement links TRBV28 to TRBJ1-2; 7 positions match TRBD1. V lost 10 bases, J lost 8 bases, and 10 bases stayed unmatched. Germline values: CDR1 MDHEN, CDR2 SYDVKM. CDR3 size: 12 residues. Written as DNA, the CDR3 is TGTGCCATACAGGGGAGGCATGAGGGCTACACCTTC. This translates into CAIQGRHEGYTF.

This clone has just a few counts. The chain uses TRBV7-8 and TRBJ1-2, with TRBD1 matching over 10 bases. The CDR3 length is 14 residues. V lost 6 bases to trimming and J lost 5 bases; unmatched junction nucleotides: 6. The germline CDR1 and CDR2 sequences are SGHVS and FQNEAQ. The DNA of the CDR3 is TGTGCCAGCAGTGCCCGGACAGGGGGATATGGCTACACCTTC. The encoded protein is CASSARTGGYGYTF.

This rearrangement joins TRBV18 to TRBJ2-5; TRBD2 matches 8 bases. This CDR3 spans 14 amino acids. J gave up 4 bases and V 6 bases, and 7 bases lay outside the gene matches. The germline gives CDR1 KGHSH, CDR2 LQKENI. The DNA for the CDR3 is TGTGCCAGCTCCCCGGGGGGGAGGAGAGAGACCCAGTACTTC. It is translated as CASSPGGRRETQYF.

J is TRBJ2-4 and V is TRBV28; 7 positions match TRBD1. Germline loops: CDR1 MDHEN, CDR2 SYDVKM. J was trimmed by 8 bases and V by 2 bases; bases with no gene match: 3. This CDR3 contains 13 residues. This chain's CDR3 is CASSLGTADIQYF. The CDR3 bases are TGTGCCAGCAGTTTAGGGACAGCTGACATTCAGTACTTC.

The chain employs TRBV2 and TRBJ1-3, with D perhaps TRBD1 (6 bases). The germline CDR1 and CDR2 sequences are SNHLY and FYNNEI. V was cut by 7 bases and J by 3 bases, with 13 bases left in between. This CDR3 has 14 residues. CDR3 sequence (DNA): TGTGCCAGCACCGAGACAGGCCTTGGAAACACCATATATTTT. Amino acid sequence: CASTETGLGNTIYF.

The V gene is TRBV28, the J gene TRBJ2-7, with TRBD2 identical over 9 bases. Trimming took 6 bases from V and 2 from J; bases not matched to a gene: 2. From germline, CDR1 is MDHEN and CDR2 SYDVKM. There are 13 residues in the CDR3. The CDR3 DNA reads as TGTGCCAGCAGCCGCGGGAGGGCCTACGAGCAGTACTTC. It translates to CASSRGRAYEQYF. Full variable domain (remainder filled in from reference TRBV28 and TRBJ2-7): DVKVTQSSRYLVKRTGEKVFLECVQDMDHENMFWYRQDPGLGLRLIYFSYDVKMKEKGDIPEGYSVSREKKERFSLILESASTNQTSMYLCASSRGRAYEQYFGPGTRLTVT.

The chain employs TRBV28 and TRBJ1-2; D is undetermined. Per the germline V gene, CDR1 is MDHEN and CDR2 is SYDVKM. The CDR3 sequence is 12 residues long. Trimming removed 6 bases from V and 3 bases from J, with 8 bases in between. The CDR3 reads CASRPQDYGYTF. DNA for the CDR3: TGTGCCAGCAGACCTCAGGACTATGGCTACACCTTC.

V and J are TRBV7-2 and TRBJ2-1; possible D gene TRBD1, 6 bases. Germline V lookup: CDR1 SGHTA, CDR2 FQGNSA. V dropped 3 bases and J dropped 1 base, with 7 bases sitting between them. The length of the CDR3 is 14 residues. The CDR3 DNA sequence: TGTGCCAGCAGCTTCGACAGGTCCTACAATGAGCAGTTCTTC. It is translated as CASSFDRSYNEQFF.

This clone has only one observation. V usage is TRBV10-1 and J usage is TRBJ1-1, with a tentative D call TRBD1 (5 bases). Trimming left V 6 bases short and J 5 bases short, with 10 bases between. Germline V lookup: CDR1 WNHNN, CDR2 SYGVQD (reference sequence). The CDR3 runs 12 residues. CDR3 nucleotide sequence: TGCGCCAGCAGCGACCAGGGAACTGAAGCTTTCTTT. Its translation: CASSDQGTEAFF.

The chain is built from TRBV19 and TRBJ1-1; 7 bases map to TRBD1. Germline CDR1 and CDR2: LNHDA and SQIVND (reference sequence). The CDR3 spans 15 residues. J was trimmed by 0 bases and V by 1 base; bases with no gene match: 2. The CDR3 region is CASSIAGGMNTEAFF. CDR3 bases: TGTGCCAGTAGTATAGCAGGGGGTATGAACACTGAAGCTTTCTTT.

The chain uses TRBV4-2 and TRBJ1-6; a possible D gene is TRBD1 (6 bases). Trimming cost V 0 bases and J 10 bases, with 16 bases left between them. CDR1 is LGHNA, CDR2 YNFKEQ, per germline. This CDR3 has 16 amino acids. The CDR3 nucleotides are TGTGCCAGCAGCCAAGATGGAGCTAGGGGGGGGTCACCCCTCCACTTT. Protein sequence: CASSQDGARGGSPLHF.

V usage is TRBV27 and J usage is TRBJ1-3; D is perhaps TRBD1 (6 bases). The CDR3 runs 14 residues. Trimming removed 5 bases at V and 4 bases at J, with 12 bases between. Germline assignment: CDR1 MNHEY and CDR2 SMNVEV (reference sequence). CDR3 sequence (DNA): TGTGCCAGCAGTAGGGGGAGGGAAGGAAACACCATATATTTT. Its protein is CASSRGREGNTIYF.

The chain combines TRBV5-8 with TRBJ2-1; D is undetermined. The V end was cut by 1 base, the J end by 8 bases, with 13 bases between. Per the germline V gene, CDR1 is SGHTS and CDR2 is YDEGEE. This CDR3 contains 14 residues. CDR3 residues: CASSLFGRSHEQFF. CDR3 nucleotide sequence: TGTGCCAGCAGCTTGTTCGGTCGGAGCCATGAGCAGTTCTTC.

This rearrangement joins TRBV23-1 to TRBJ2-7, with D tentatively TRBD1 (6 bases). TRBV23-1 is classed as an ORF, of uncertain function. The CDR3 is 18 residues long. V lost 0 bases to trimming and J lost 3 bases, with 21 bases between them. The CDR3: CASSQSEQGGTTHYEQYF. For the CDR3, the DNA is TGCGCCAGCAGTCAATCTGAACAGGGTGGAACCACTCACTACGAGCAGTACTTC.

This clone was recorded a few times. V is TRBV28 and J is TRBJ2-7; 11 nucleotides match TRBD2. CDR1 is MDHEN, CDR2 SYDVKM, per germline. The CDR3 is made up of 19 amino acids. The V and J ends lost 2 bases and 2 bases, in that order; junction bases with no gene match: 14. CDR3 nucleotide sequence: TGTGCCAGCAGTTTAGGCGGGGGCCTAGCGGGAGGCCTCGCCTACGAGCAGTACTTC. As protein: CASSLGGGLAGGLAYEQYF.

The chain uses TRBV7-9 and TRBJ1-5; a possible D gene is TRBD1 (6 bases). CDR1 is SEHNR, CDR2 FQNEAQ, per germline (reference sequence). The V gene lost 3 bases and the J gene lost 8 bases, with 11 bases spanning the gap. This CDR3 contains 13 residues. DNA of the CDR3: TGTGCCAGCAGCTTGGGGGGGCGGAAGCCCCAGCATTTT. It is translated as CASSLGGRKPQHF.

J is TRBJ2-7 and V is TRBV6-1, with a weak D call TRBD2 (5 bases). V was clipped by 3 bases and J by 3 bases, with 18 bases between them. The CDR3 is 16 amino acids. CDR1 is MNHNS and CDR2 is SASEGT in the germline V gene. As DNA, the CDR3 is TGTGCCAGCAGTGATAGATCGGGGATTCGATACTACGAGCAGTACTTC. This translates into CASSDRSGIRYYEQYF.

This sequence joins TRBV6-5 and TRBJ1-6, with a weak D call TRBD1 (5 bases). The CDR3 contains 13 residues. V was trimmed by 7 bases and J by 7 bases, leaving 11 bases between them. Germline V gene sequence: CDR1 MNHEY, CDR2 SVGAGI. CDR3 coding DNA: TGTGCCAGCACGAGGCAGGGCAATTCACCCCTCCACTTT. Its translation is CASTRQGNSPLHF.